This T cell receptor (beta chain) was identified during a study of cytomegalovirus exposure and HLA in healthy donors (dated 2017 in TCRdb). Broadly, across the study: An earlier analysis of fewer than 750 of the donors reported 250 to 350 Gb of sequence data and 95 million to 120 million unique TCR beta sequences obtained from roughly 170 million T cells. To predict cytomegalovirus infection status, the study combined high-throughput TCR immunosequencing, statistical association of individual TCRs with disease status, and machine learning. Of the 350 to 450 genotyped donors, approximately 83% fell in the genetic ancestry cluster associated with self-reported Caucasian donors. Typing coverage differed by locus: A, B, C, DRB1 and DQB1 were typed in about 629-630 donors, DQA1 in 522, DPA1 in approximately 610, and DPB1 in roughly 470. The study aimed to test whether signatures of past pathogen exposure could be identified by cataloging public T cell receptors. Rather than using new phenotypic data, the later analysis identified candidate immune exposures from TCR beta sequences and from how often those sequences occurred across donors. A later analysis re-examined previously published TCR beta repertoires from 600 to 700 donors and added high-resolution HLA genotyping to investigate patterns of TCR occurrence. An early release covering about 600 HLA-typed donors comprised around 300 gigabases of sequencing data and 65 million to 100 million unique TCR sequences. Every repertoire in the discovery cohort had been generated on one and the same sequencing platform. Donor age, sex, ethnicity and CMV serostatus were collected together with the repertoire data. HLA typing covered class I and class II loci at four-digit resolution. In a later genetic analysis, genome-wide SNP genotypes for about three fifths of the 666 donors were used, and that subset was treated as a discovery cohort. A handful of DR-DQ haplotypes were handled as single units for association and clustering because linkage in the cohort was strong. Besides the first cohort of hundreds of subjects, a separate validation cohort made up of 120 different subjects was used. An earlier analysis of several hundred of the donors applied high-throughput TCR beta sequencing to assess whether each TCR beta V gene segment acted as functional or pseudogenic. Among a few hundred genotyped donors of the cohort, an average of 235,054 unique TCR beta nucleotide sequences were sequenced per donor, about a sixth of them non-productive. The study used immunosequencing to profile the T cell repertoires of approximately 630 subjects and linked those repertoires to cytomegalovirus serostatus.

On this clone: It has no known antigen specificity. Qualities for individual bases were not recorded, and no much larger clone is one base off.

The study at large found these results: In a later analysis, the rate of TCR association differed among HLA loci, with DRB1 alleles having the most associated TCRs and HLA-C alleles having the fewest. Several of the top co-occurrence clusters appeared to be linked to parvovirus B19, influenza, CMV and Epstein-Barr virus, according to a later analysis. When HLA alleles, especially DR and DQ, strongly co-occurred, attributing TCR associations to individual alleles was difficult. According to a later analysis, most CMV-associated TCR beta chains appeared to be HLA-restricted, and the HLA associations seemed to be driven largely by CMV exposure. In vitro tests confirmed that three of the cytomegalovirus-associated TCR beta chains recognize cytomegalovirus antigens. A total of roughly 160 TCR beta chains were listed by the study as associated with cytomegalovirus. A later genetic analysis reported fewer N-insertions in productive TCRs among donors in an Asian-associated ancestry cluster than the approximately 670-donor mean. A group of highly shared sequence variants was considered likely to be a technical artifact of the sequencing pipeline. Broadly in line with IMGT annotations, most TCR beta V segments showed up in productive rearrangements about 87% or about 30% of the time in an earlier analysis of some 590 of the donors. A further reported finding was that TCR beta sequences accurately predicted the HLA-A and HLA-B alleles for most subjects in the first cohort. According to the authors, the approach could potentially be generalized to other disease states and immunological phenotypes. The only immune exposure information available for the cohort was CMV serostatus. Presence/absence analyses assumed roughly uniform sequencing depth across donors, an assumption that may not hold. Across donors, most TCR sequences were observed very rarely, whereas some public TCRs were present in many individuals. V-gene and J-gene trimming of TCR beta chains was associated with a missense DCLRE1C variant in a later genetic analysis, and the association was replicated in an independent cohort. The earlier analysis of 587 of the donors excluded about 16 rarely observed V segments, including chromosome 9 orphons, because counts were too low. This cohort had only TCR beta chains sequenced, and the lack of alpha or paired-chain data limited which features could be detected. Linkage disequilibrium might explain the correlated functional status among segregating V segments, but an unknown experimental factor could not be excluded. Specific HLA alleles were associated with roughly 16,000 TCR beta sequences at a false discovery rate of 0.05 in a later analysis. In both the original and validation cohorts, the classifier was reported to diagnose cytomegalovirus status with high specificity and sensitivity. HLA typing was unavailable for some donors at each locus, so association tests used only the typed subset. Because the 87-base-pair reads could not distinguish some IMGT-functional V segments, including TRBV6-2 and TRBV6-3, those segments were excluded. In a later analysis, HLA-associated TCR beta chains were found to be more clonally expanded and to have lower generation probabilities than equally common non-associated chains.

Receptors were amplified or captured by the immunoSEQ multiplex PCR assay. For the multiplex PCR, a mixture combining 60 forward primers for TCR Vbeta segments and 13 reverse primers for TCR Jbeta segments was used. The CDR3 region of rearranged TCR beta genes was amplified from genomic DNA with a multiplex PCR assay. The amplified TCR beta libraries were sequenced on the Illumina HiSeq System as 87-base-pair reads. Under the source paper's analysis protocol: Across the 600 to 700 repertoires, a later analysis counted around 80 million unique TCR beta chains, approximately 12 million of which were shared by at least two donors. To remove PCR and sequencing errors, raw reads were error-corrected and collapsed into unique sequences using a nearest-neighbor algorithm that merged closely related sequences. V, D and J gene segments were assigned by aligning CDR3 sequences to IMGT reference sequences. For a sequence to be retained, a match of at least six nucleotides was required to both a V gene segment and a J gene segment. A rearrangement counted as productive if the CDR3 had no stop codons and remained in frame with V and J, and every other rearrangement counted as non-productive. CDR3 was defined according to IMGT convention as the region running from the second conserved V-encoded cysteine to the conserved J-encoded phenylalanine. In an earlier analysis of more than 550 of the donors, sequences lacking an unambiguous match to a single V gene segment were excluded. In an earlier analysis of roughly 500 of the donors, V segments were called functional above 56.7% productive rearrangements and were called segregating when the between-donor standard deviation exceeded 5%. To diagnose cytomegalovirus status from the catalog of TCR beta chain sequences, a statistical classification framework was built. In a later analysis, V and J genes were assigned by comparing TCR nucleotide sequences against IMGT/GENE-DB human TR gene sequences. The TCRdist pipeline was used in a later analysis to assign CDR3 sequences and most-parsimonious VDJ recombination scenarios. In a later analysis, every TCR beta chain was defined by the combination of its CDR3 amino acid sequence and its V-gene family, and reads without a unique V-gene family were dropped. To address suspected cross-contamination and a sequencing artifact, a later analysis removed around 590 highly shared, low-generation-probability nucleotide sequences. In a later analysis, a clonal expansion index for each public chain was calculated from normalized within-repertoire ranks of inferred template counts. A later analysis computed generation probabilities with a VDJ recombination model fitted to out-of-frame rearrangements, and checked the results against IGoR. In a later analysis, TCR-TCR, TCR-HLA and TCR-CMV co-occurrence was scored with hypergeometric tests, and a repertoire-size bias correction was applied to TCR pairs. A later analysis estimated false discovery rates by permuting HLA or CMV assignments 20 times. In a later analysis, co-occurring TCRs were grouped using DBSCAN, and TCRdist sequence similarity was added for clustering within HLA-allele-positive subsets. Repertoires with fewer than 30,000 or more than 120,000 public chains were left out of co-occurrence clustering, as were five repertoires with anomalous nucleotide sharing. The source is immuneACCESS, and TCRdb retained only in-frame sequences with V and J called. Part of the clones is not carried over; for the studies checked, unresolved V genes explain less than half of this, and the remainder is unexplained. V, J and clone size derive from that table, while D and trimming were established from the DNA sequence. For this sample the table gives about 190,000 clones, of which roughly 80% were detected only once. The ten largest account for 2% to 2.5% of the sample.

In total, roughly 710 healthy bone marrow donors made up the cohort. At the time of sampling, all cohort members were nominally healthy, though unrecorded immune exposures were likely present. The donor was CMV seropositive and belonged to the group of over 250 seropositive cohort members. Every donor gave a peripheral blood sample, and the peripheral blood mononuclear cells from that sample were used for TCR beta sequencing. Genomic DNA was extracted from the blood cell samples with the Qiagen DNeasy Blood Extraction Kit. From cysteine to phenylalanine, the CDR3 is 14 amino acids long. Left in the record is the CDR3 DNA by itself, 42 bases read in frame from the first base. CDR1 and CDR2, per the germline V gene, are SGHAT and FQNNGV. Trimming at the junction amounts to 2 bases on V and 5 bases on J, and the germline ends lie 12 bases apart.

Material: PBMCs. This TCR derives from a woman in her thirties in good health and CMV-seropositive. Here the chain combines TRBV11-2 and TRBJ1-1; tentative D gene TRBD1, with 5 bases matching. The CDR3 region has the sequence CASSLFGGGTEAFF. Read as DNA, the sequence is TGTGCCAGCAGCTTATTCGGGGGGGGGACTGAAGCTTTCTTT.